These 9 T cell receptor beta chains share one sample of origin, sequenced in a study of esophageal squamous cell carcinoma under preoperative chemotherapy. Time point denoted: before preoperative PTX-NDP chemotherapy. TCRdb reprocessed the PCR reads with MiXCR, giving one entry per CDR3 protein. The sample lists about 15,000 distinct CDR3 sequences; just under 50% were seen once. This specimen was collected from a patient given preoperative chemotherapy. The receptors originated from a human donor with esophageal squamous cell carcinoma. The donor label of this sample is uncertain.

This clonotype is termed medium-sized. The rearrangement links TRBV12-5 to TRBJ2-2; TRBD1 matches at 9 bases. The CDR3 is 14 amino acids. CDR1 and CDR2 (germline): LGHNT, FRNRAP. J gave up 6 bases and V 6 bases, and 5 bases lay outside the gene matches. The chain's CDR3 is CASGPRTGAGELFF. In DNA form, the CDR3 reads TGTGCTAGTGGCCCTCGGACAGGGGCCGGGGAGCTGTTTTTT.

This sequence joins TRBV6-1 and TRBJ2-1; 10 positions agree with TRBD1. From germline, CDR1 is MNHNS and CDR2 SASEGT. V trimming: 5 bases; J trimming: 7 bases; junction bases outside the gene matches: 8. This CDR3 has 15 amino acids. The CDR3 nucleotides read TGTGCCAGCAGTAAACCGGGACAGGGGCGAAATGAGCAGTTCTTC. Amino acids: CASSKPGQGRNEQFF.

Note on this clonotype: This sequence may be a read error, since a much larger clone differs from it by one base. The rearrangement joins TRBV6-1 to TRBJ2-1; the D gene is possibly TRBD1 (6 bases). Judging by the DNA end, TRBJ2-5 fits better; the J call may be wrong. Germline V gene data show CDR1 as MNHNS and CDR2 as SASEGT. CDR3 size: 15 residues. The CDR3 reads CVSSEGSGAQETQYF. The CDR3 DNA follows: TGTGTCAGCAGTGAAGGGTCAGGGGCCCAAGAGACCCAGTACTTC.

The V gene is TRBV12-3 or TRBV12-4, the J gene TRBJ1-6; TRBD1 matches 7 bases. The trim removed 6 bases at V and 0 bases at J, leaving 2 bases unmatched. The CDR3 has 15 residues. CDR3 DNA: TGTGCCAGCAGGCAGGGGGACTCCTATAATTCACCCCTCCACTTT. It encodes CASRQGDSYNSPLHF.

The gene calls are TRBV9 and TRBJ2-1, with D possibly TRBD2 on 5 matching bases. V lost 4 bases and J 4 bases, leaving 21 bases between the germline ends. The CDR3 consists of 17 residues. Germline loops: CDR1 SGDLS, CDR2 YYNGEE. CDR3 in amino acids: CASSPQTGLAAYNEQFF. CDR3 nucleotides: TGTGCCAGCAGCCCTCAAACCGGACTGGCGGCTTACAATGAGCAGTTCTTC.

Worth noting for this clonotype: Given the absence of the conserved phenylalanine or tryptophan at the CDR3 end, a read error is likely. Because the CDR3's place on the DNA is in doubt, the DNA is left out and the CDR3 is given as listed by TCRdb. The chain joins TRBV6-1 to TRBJ2-5; the D call of TRBD1 is as the table states it, not checked on the DNA. In germline, CDR1 is MNHNS, CDR2 SASEGT. Inclusive of both ends, the CDR3 amounts to 17 amino acids. Here the CDR3 reads CASGSPGGGAGQETRYS.

V and J are TRBV7-2 and TRBJ2-2, with 8 nucleotides matching TRBD1. V shed 6 bases and J 2 bases; nucleotides not matched to a gene: 2. The CDR3 extends over 14 amino acids. The germline V gene encodes CDR1 SGHTA and CDR2 FQGNSA. This CDR3 reads CASRDRVNTGELFF. As DNA, the CDR3 is TGTGCCAGCAGGGACAGGGTAAACACCGGGGAGCTGTTTTTT.

This chain uses TRBV7-3 with TRBJ2-2, with a possible D match to TRBD2 (5 bases). Germline CDR1 is SGHTA and CDR2 is FQGTGA. The CDR3 has 16 residues. Trimming left V 0 bases short and J 3 bases short, with 11 bases between. The CDR3 region has the DNA TGTGCCAGCAGCTTAACTGGAGGTGCGGACACCGGGGAGCTGTTTTTT. This encodes CASSLTGGADTGELFF.

In this sample, this clonotype turned up a few times. The chain is built from TRBV5-4 and TRBJ2-5; a weak D match, TRBD1 (5 bases). Germline CDR1 and CDR2: SGHNT and YYREEE (reference sequence). The V gene lost 3 bases and the J gene lost 2 bases, with 11 bases spanning the gap. The CDR3 covers 14 residues. This chain's CDR3 is CASSYGQEQETQYF. For the CDR3, the DNA is TGTGCCAGCAGCTACGGACAAGAGCAAGAGACCCAGTACTTC. Filled out from reference TRBV5-4 and TRBJ2-5, the complete variable domain reads ETGVTQSPTHLIKTRGQQVTLRCSSQSGHNTVSWYQQALGQGPQFIFQYYREEENGRGNFPPRFSGLQFPNYSSELNVNALELDDSALYLCASSYGQEQETQYFGPGTRLLVL.